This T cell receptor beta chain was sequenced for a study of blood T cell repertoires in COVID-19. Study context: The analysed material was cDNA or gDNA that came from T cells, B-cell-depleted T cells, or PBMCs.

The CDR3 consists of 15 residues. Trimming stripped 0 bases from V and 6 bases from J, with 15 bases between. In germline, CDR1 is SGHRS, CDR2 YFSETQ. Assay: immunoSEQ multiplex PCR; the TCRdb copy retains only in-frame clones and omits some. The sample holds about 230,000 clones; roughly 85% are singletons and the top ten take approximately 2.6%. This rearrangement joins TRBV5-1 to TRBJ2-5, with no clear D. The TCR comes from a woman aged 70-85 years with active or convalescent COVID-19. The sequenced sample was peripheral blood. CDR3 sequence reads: CASSLGADTRQTQYF. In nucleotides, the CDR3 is TGCGCCAGCAGCTTGGGGGCCGACACCCGGCAGACCCAGTACTTC.